This entry lists 9 T cell receptor beta chains sequenced from one sample in a study of blood T cell repertoires in COVID-19. Clones were sequenced by immunoSEQ multiplex PCR, and TCRdb holds only the in-frame ones, with some missing. The data show around 250,000 clones, with around nine tenths seen just once and roughly 1.7% held by the top ten. Sequencing was carried out using PBMCs or T cells enriched from blood (not recorded which). The receptors stem from a woman aged 50 to 60 who had recovered from COVID-19.

V gene TRBV3-1 (or the pseudogene TRBV3-2) combines with J gene TRBJ2-7; 9 bases line up with TRBD1. CDR1 LGHDT and CDR2 YNNKEL come from the germline V gene (reference sequence). CDR3 size: 15 residues. Trimming cost V 4 bases and J 6 bases; bases outside gene matches: 10. For the CDR3, the DNA is TGTGCCAGCAGCCTTACTGGGACAGGGACTTCCGAGCAGTACTTC. Translating it yields CASSLTGTGTSEQYF.

CDR3 bases: TGTGCCAGCAGTAGTGGGGGAGCGGGAGTCTACGAGCAGTACTTC. Protein product: CASSSGGAGVYEQYF. This sequence joins TRBV6-5 and TRBJ2-7; 8 nucleotides align to TRBD2. The germline V gene has CDR1 MNHEY and CDR2 SVGAGI. CDR3 length equals 15 residues. V was clipped by 5 bases and J by 3 bases; unmatched bases: 9.

This chain links TRBV7-9 with TRBJ2-2; 7 bases align to TRBD1. Germline V gene sequence: CDR1 SEHNR, CDR2 FQNEAQ (reference sequence). Trimming cost V 5 bases and J 6 bases; bases outside gene matches: 9. The CDR3 sequence is 15 residues long. The CDR3 protein is CASSLRQGSPGELFF. CDR3 coding DNA: TGTGCCAGCAGCCTTAGACAGGGTTCCCCCGGGGAGCTGTTTTTT.

The rearrangement joins TRBV10-3 to TRBJ1-2; 8 bases are a match to TRBD1. Germline-derived CDR1 and CDR2 are ENHRY and SYGVKD. The CDR3 has 15 residues. Trimming removed 5 bases from V and 3 bases from J; junction bases left unmatched: 8. CDR3 sequence (DNA): TGTGCCATCAGTACGGTTTCGACAGGGGACTATGGCTACACCTTC. This gives the protein CAISTVSTGDYGYTF.

The rearrangement joins TRBV27 to TRBJ2-1; 11 positions agree with TRBD2. The germline V gene has CDR1 MNHEY and CDR2 SMNVEV (reference sequence). The CDR3 sequence is 18 residues long. J lost 0 bases, V lost 5 bases, and 9 bases had no gene match. The DNA of the CDR3 is TGTGCCAGCAGTGAGCCGGGACTAGCGGCTAGCTCCTACAATGAGCAGTTCTTC. Translating gives CASSEPGLAASSYNEQFF.

The chain recombines TRBV28 with TRBJ2-3; TRBD2 might be the D (5 bases). V was cut by 7 bases and J by 4 bases, with 21 bases left in between. The CDR3 sequence is 16 residues long. Germline-derived CDR1 and CDR2 are MDHEN and SYDVKM. In nucleotides, the CDR3 is TGTGCCAGCAACCCACGCGGGCTAGTAGAGGCAGATACGCAGTATTTT. It yields the protein CASNPRGLVEADTQYF.

The chain combines TRBV2 with TRBJ2-5, with 8 bases aligning to TRBD1. Germline assignment: CDR1 SNHLY and CDR2 FYNNEI. The J segment lost 2 bases and the V segment lost 4 bases, leaving 3 bases of the junction unmatched. The CDR3 is 14 amino acids. The CDR3 reads CASSADRGQETQYF. The CDR3 nucleotides are TGTGCCAGCAGTGCAGACAGGGGACAAGAGACCCAGTACTTC.

The V call is TRBV5-1, the J call TRBJ1-4, with D possibly matching TRBD1 (6 bases). With 0 bases removed from V and 8 bases from J, the gap between germline ends came to 17 bases. Germline assignment: CDR1 SGHRS and CDR2 YFSETQ. The CDR3 covers 16 residues. CDR3 sequence (DNA): TGCGCCAGCAGCTTGGGGGACACAGGGAAGGGAGAAAAACTGTTTTTT. Its protein product is CASSLGDTGKGEKLFF.

This clone has a handful of counts. The CDR3 region is CASSRRPTGGVWQPQHF. As DNA, the CDR3 is TGCGCCAGCAGCCGACGACCGACAGGGGGCGTGTGGCAGCCCCAGCATTTT. The rearrangement joins TRBV5-1 to TRBJ1-5, with TRBD1 identical over 10 bases. The CDR3 sequence is 17 residues long. Germline V CDR1 and CDR2: SGHRS, YFSETQ. V lost 4 bases to trimming and J lost 7 bases; unmatched junction nucleotides: 14. Combining the CDR3 with reference TRBV5-1 and TRBJ1-5 gives the whole variable domain KAGVTQTPRYLIKTRGQQVTLSCSPISGHRSVSWYQQTPGQGLQFLFEYFSETQRNKGNFPGRFSGRQFSNSRSEMNVSTLELGDSALYLCASSRRPTGGVWQPQHFGDGTRLSIL.